What follows is one T cell receptor (beta chain) and its context. This sample was included in a study of cytomegalovirus exposure and HLA in healthy donors. PCR amplification relied on 60 Vbeta primers (plus 13 Jbeta primers). The assay was immunoSEQ multiplex PCR, and TCRdb's table has in-frame clones only and misses some. The table includes 70,000 to 80,000 clones, roughly four fifths detected once. This CDR3 comprises 16 residues. The J segment lost 7 bases and the V segment lost 0 bases, leaving 6 bases of the junction unmatched. Germline CDR1 MDHEN, CDR2 SYDVKM. Sample: PBMCs. This chain joins TRBV28 and TRBJ2-1, with 10 bases fitting TRBD2. This TCR was sampled from a man between 18 and 29 years old in good health and CMV-seronegative. CDR3 region: CASSLWSSGSLNEQFF. CDR3 sequence (DNA): TGTGCCAGCAGTTTATGGTCTAGCGGGAGCCTAAATGAGCAGTTCTTC.